This paragraph covers one TCR beta chain sequence. Repertoires were generated with immunoSEQ multiplex PCR, while TCRdb's copy carries only in-frame clones and drops some. The data contain about 260,000 clones, approximately 88% of them singletons. The source of the sample is a study of blood T cell repertoires in COVID-19. Study-wide context: The cDNA or gDNA used as material had been derived from T cells, B-cell-depleted T cells, or PBMCs.

The CDR3 loop spans 14 amino acids. Germline-derived CDR1 and CDR2 are MDHEN and SYDVKM. V lost 2 bases, J lost 4 bases, and 8 bases lay in between. This TCR derives from a woman aged 70 to 79 with COVID-19, enrolled during active disease. The specimen sequenced was peripheral blood. The chain couples TRBV28 to TRBJ1-4, with D perhaps matching TRBD1 (6 bases). The CDR3 DNA reads as TGTGCCAGCAGTTTAGGACAGTATAATGAAAAACTGTTTTTT. As protein: CASSLGQYNEKLFF.